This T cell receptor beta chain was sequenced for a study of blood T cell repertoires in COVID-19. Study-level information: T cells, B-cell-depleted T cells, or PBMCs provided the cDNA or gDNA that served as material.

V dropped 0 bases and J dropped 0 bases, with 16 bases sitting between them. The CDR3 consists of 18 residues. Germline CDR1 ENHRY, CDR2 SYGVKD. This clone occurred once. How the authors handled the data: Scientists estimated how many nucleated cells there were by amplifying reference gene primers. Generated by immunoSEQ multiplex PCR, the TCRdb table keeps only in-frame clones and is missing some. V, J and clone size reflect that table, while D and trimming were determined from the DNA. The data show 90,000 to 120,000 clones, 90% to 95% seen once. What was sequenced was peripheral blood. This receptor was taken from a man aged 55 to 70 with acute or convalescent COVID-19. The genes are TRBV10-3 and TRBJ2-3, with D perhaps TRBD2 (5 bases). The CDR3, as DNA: TGTGCCATCAGTGAGTCGAGCTTTAGCGAGACTAGCACAGATACGCAGTATTTT. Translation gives CAISESSFSETSTDTQYF.